Following are 8 T cell receptor beta chains from one sample sequenced in a study of shared clonotypes between healthy human individuals. The method was immunoSEQ multiplex PCR; TCRdb's version includes in-frame clones alone and lacks a portion of them. The table has about 2 million clones, roughly 94% seen once. The source material was naive CD4+ T cells sorted from blood. Subset defined: CD45RA+ positively selected. The source is a man between 18 and 29 years old in good health.

The V gene is TRBV19, the J gene TRBJ1-3; no definite D call. CDR3 length: 15 residues. V was pared by 3 bases and J by 2 bases, with 11 bases between. CDR1 LNHDA and CDR2 SQIVND come from the germline V gene (reference sequence). The CDR3 here is CASSIQASPGNTIYF. The CDR3 nucleotides are TGTGCCAGTAGTATTCAGGCTTCTCCTGGAAACACCATATATTTT.

The chain couples TRBV4-1 to TRBJ2-3; D is perhaps TRBD2 (5 bases). The CDR3 extends over 13 amino acids. Germline V gene sequence: CDR1 MGHRA, CDR2 YSYEKL. V lost 5 bases, J lost 6 bases, and 12 bases lay in between. CDR3 DNA sequence: TGCGCCAGCAGCGTCGGGGTTTCCGATACGCAGTATTTT. Protein product: CASSVGVSDTQYF.

The rearrangement links TRBV19 to TRBJ2-3; D ambiguous. The CDR3 consists of 13 residues. V lost 7 bases, J lost 0 bases, and 8 bases lay in between. Germline-derived CDR1 and CDR2 are LNHDA and SQIVND (reference sequence). The CDR3 here is CASTSTSTDTQYF. The CDR3 coding sequence is TGTGCCAGTACTAGTACTAGCACAGATACGCAGTATTTT.

CDR3 in DNA: TGCGCCAGCAGCGCACAAGGCGTAGAGCCATGGGGAGAAGCTTTCTTT. This sequence encodes CASSAQGVEPWGEAFF. This chain links TRBV5-1 with TRBJ1-1; D ambiguous. V lost 4 bases to trimming and J lost 8 bases, with 24 bases between them. CDR3 length: 16 amino acids. Germline V CDR1 and CDR2: SGHRS, YFSETQ.

CDR3 nucleotides: TGTGCCAGCAGCTTCACGGGACAGGGGGCCTGGCAGCCCCAGCATTTT. Translated, it gives CASSFTGQGAWQPQHF. The chain employs TRBV28 and TRBJ1-5; 12 bases agree with TRBD1. The junction had 10 bases not matched to a gene; V was cut back by 6 bases and J by 7 bases. Germline V CDR1 and CDR2: MDHEN, SYDVKM. This CDR3 is built from 16 residues.

The rearrangement uses TRBV6-5 and TRBJ1-2; D unresolved. The germline V and J ends were trimmed by 6 bases and 1 base, with 12 bases remaining between them. CDR3 length: 14 amino acids. Germline V gene lookup returns CDR1 MNHEY and CDR2 SVGAGI. In nucleotides, the CDR3 is TGTGCCAGCAGGAGGGCAGCCTATAACTATGGCTACACCTTC. Amino acid sequence: CASRRAAYNYGYTF.

This rearrangement joins TRBV30 to TRBJ2-2; TRBD2 might be the D (7 bases). V gave up 3 bases and J gave up 6 bases, with 14 bases separating them. CDR3 size: 14 residues. In germline, CDR1 is GTSNPN, CDR2 SVGIG (reference sequence). The CDR3 nucleotides are TGTGCCTGGAGCCGGAAGGGGGGGTCCGGGGAGCTGTTTTTT. It translates to CAWSRKGGSGELFF.

The chain joins TRBV21-1 to TRBJ2-7; the D call in the table, TRBD1, was not verified against the DNA. TRBV21-1 is described as a pseudogene. The CDR3 has 15 residues. The DNA of the CDR3 is TGTGCCAGCAGCCCCCGACGACCGCAATCAGGCGAGCAGTACTTC. This translates into CASSPRRPQSGEQYF.